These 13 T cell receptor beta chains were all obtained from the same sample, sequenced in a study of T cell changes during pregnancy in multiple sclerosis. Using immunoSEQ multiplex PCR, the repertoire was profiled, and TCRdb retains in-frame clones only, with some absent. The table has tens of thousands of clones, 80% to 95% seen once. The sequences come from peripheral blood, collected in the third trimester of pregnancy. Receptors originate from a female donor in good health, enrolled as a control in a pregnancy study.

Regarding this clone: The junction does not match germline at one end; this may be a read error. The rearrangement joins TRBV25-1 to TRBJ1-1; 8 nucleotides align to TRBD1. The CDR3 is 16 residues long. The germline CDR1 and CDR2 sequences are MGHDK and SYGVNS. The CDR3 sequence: CASSESLNRGNSEAFF. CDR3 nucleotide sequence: TGTGCCAGCAGTGAATCGTTGAACAGGGGGAACTCTGAAGCTTTCTTT.

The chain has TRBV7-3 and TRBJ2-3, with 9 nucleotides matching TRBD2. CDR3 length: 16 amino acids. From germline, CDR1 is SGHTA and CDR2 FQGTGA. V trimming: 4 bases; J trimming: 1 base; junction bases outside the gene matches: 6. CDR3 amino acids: CASSSISGSGTDTQYF. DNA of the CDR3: TGTGCCAGCAGCTCAATTAGCGGGAGTGGCACAGATACGCAGTATTTT.

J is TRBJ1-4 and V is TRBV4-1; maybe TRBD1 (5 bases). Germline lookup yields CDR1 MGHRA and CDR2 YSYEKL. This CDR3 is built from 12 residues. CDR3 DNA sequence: TGCGCAGGTTCAAGGGGTGGAGAAAAACTGTTTTTT. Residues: CAGSRGGEKLFF.

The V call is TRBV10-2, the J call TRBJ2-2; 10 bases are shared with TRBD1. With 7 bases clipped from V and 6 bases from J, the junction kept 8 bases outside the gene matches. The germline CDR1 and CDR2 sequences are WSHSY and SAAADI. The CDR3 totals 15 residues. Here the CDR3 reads CASMTTGGRSGELFF. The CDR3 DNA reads TGCGCCAGCATGACGACAGGGGGCAGGTCCGGGGAGCTGTTTTTT.

CDR3 DNA sequence: TGTGCCAGCAGCTTAGCTCGGAGGGGTGCGAACACTGAAGCTTTCTTT. Encoded protein: CASSLARRGANTEAFF. The chain links TRBV7-9 to TRBJ1-1; a weak D match, TRBD1 (5 bases). The CDR3 loop spans 16 amino acids. Trimming took off 0 bases at V and 1 base at J, with 12 bases between the two ends. Per the germline V gene, CDR1 is SEHNR and CDR2 is FQNEAQ (reference sequence).

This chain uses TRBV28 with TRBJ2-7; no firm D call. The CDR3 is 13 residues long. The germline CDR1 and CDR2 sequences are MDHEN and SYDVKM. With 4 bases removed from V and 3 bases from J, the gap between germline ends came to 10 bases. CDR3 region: CASSSPSSYEQYF. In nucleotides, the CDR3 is TGTGCCAGCAGTTCCCCCTCCAGCTACGAGCAGTACTTC.

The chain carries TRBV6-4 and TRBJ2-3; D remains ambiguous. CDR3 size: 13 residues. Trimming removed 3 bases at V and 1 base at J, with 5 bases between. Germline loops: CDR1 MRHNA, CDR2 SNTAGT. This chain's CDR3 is CASSEGRTDTQYF. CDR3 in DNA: TGTGCCAGCAGTGAGGGCCGCACAGATACGCAGTATTTT.

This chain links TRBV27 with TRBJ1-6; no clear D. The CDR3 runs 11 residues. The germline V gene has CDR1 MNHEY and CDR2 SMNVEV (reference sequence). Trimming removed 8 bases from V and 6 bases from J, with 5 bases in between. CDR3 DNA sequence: TGTGCCAGCGGAGGTAATTCACCCCTCCACTTT. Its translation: CASGGNSPLHF.

The CDR3 DNA reads as TGTGCCAGTGGGGGGAACCGACTAGCGGGAGCCCCTCACAATGAGCAGTTCTTC. Protein sequence: CASGGNRLAGAPHNEQFF. J is TRBJ2-1 and V is TRBV7-3; 12 positions match TRBD2. Germline V CDR1 and CDR2: SGHTA, FQGTGA. The CDR3 is 18 amino acids. V lost 9 bases, J lost 5 bases, and 17 bases stayed unmatched.

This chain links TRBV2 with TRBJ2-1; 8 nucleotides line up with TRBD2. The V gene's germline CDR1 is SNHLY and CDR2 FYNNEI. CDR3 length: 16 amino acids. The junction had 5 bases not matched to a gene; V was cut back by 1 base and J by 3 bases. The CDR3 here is CASSEGLAGYYNEQFF. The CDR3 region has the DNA TGTGCCAGCAGTGAAGGATTAGCGGGATACTACAATGAGCAGTTCTTC.

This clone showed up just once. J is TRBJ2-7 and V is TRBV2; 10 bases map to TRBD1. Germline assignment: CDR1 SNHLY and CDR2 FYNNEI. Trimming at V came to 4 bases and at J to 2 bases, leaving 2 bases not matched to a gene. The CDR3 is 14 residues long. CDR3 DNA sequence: TGTGCCAGCAGTGGGGGGACAGGGGCCTACGAGCAGTACTTC. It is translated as CASSGGTGAYEQYF.

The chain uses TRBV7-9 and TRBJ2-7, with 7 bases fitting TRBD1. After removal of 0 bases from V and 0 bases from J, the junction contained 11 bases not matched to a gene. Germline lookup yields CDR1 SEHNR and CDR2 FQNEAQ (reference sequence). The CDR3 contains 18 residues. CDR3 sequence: CASSLAAGGRGYSYEQYF. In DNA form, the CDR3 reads TGTGCCAGCAGCTTAGCAGCTGGGGGCAGGGGGTACTCCTACGAGCAGTACTTC.

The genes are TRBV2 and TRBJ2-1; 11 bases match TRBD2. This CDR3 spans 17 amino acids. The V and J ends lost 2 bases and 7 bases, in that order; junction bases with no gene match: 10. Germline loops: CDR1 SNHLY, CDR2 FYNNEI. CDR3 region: CASSETSGRPPGNEQFF. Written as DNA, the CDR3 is TGTGCCAGCAGTGAAACTAGCGGGAGACCCCCGGGTAATGAGCAGTTCTTC.